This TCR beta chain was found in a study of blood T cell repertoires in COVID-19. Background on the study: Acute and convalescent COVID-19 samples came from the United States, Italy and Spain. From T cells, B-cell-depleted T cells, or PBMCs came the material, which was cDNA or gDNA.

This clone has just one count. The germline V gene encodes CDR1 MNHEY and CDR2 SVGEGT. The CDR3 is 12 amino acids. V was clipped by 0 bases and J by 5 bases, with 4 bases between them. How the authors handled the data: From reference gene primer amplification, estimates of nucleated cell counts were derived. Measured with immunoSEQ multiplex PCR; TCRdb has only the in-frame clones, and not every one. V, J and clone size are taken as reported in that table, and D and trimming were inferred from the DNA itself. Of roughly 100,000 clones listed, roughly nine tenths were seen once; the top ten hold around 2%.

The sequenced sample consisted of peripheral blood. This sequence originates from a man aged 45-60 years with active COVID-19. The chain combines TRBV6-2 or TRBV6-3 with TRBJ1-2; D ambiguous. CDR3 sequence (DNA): TGTGCCAGCAGTTACTCGCAGTATGGCTACACCTTC. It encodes CASSYSQYGYTF.